This T cell receptor (beta chain) was sequenced in a study of beta chain features in type 1 diabetes (dated by TCRdb to about 2018). Notes on the research overall: No differences in mean age, gender distribution, total cell number or subset yield were found between patients and healthy donors. Across all samples, some 110,000,000 sorted cells were examined, and cell number per subset correlated strongly with RNA yield. In the study, recently diagnosed type 1 diabetes patients and matched healthy donors were compared on the TCRB repertoires of their sorted circulating CD4+ T cell subsets. Regulatory and stem cell-like memory subsets were isolated from only 8 patients and about eight healthy donors, whereas naive and central memory subsets came from all 30 or so donors. What the study reported, not specific to this receptor: A moderate but significant shortening of TCRB CDR3 length was observed in type 1 diabetes patients in all four CD4+ subsets. Shorter templates might have been favored by PCR, but patient and control samples were amplified and corrected together, so both groups would have been affected equally by any skew. Because the HLA sub-analyses included only small numbers of individuals, any influence of HLA type on TCRB rearrangement was left unresolved. Because cDNA rather than genomic DNA was sequenced, highly expressing activated cells could have been over-represented, although no difference in activation and CD3 levels was found between groups. At VDJ recombination sites, type 1 diabetes patients had fewer insertions and more deleted nucleotides, which implies abnormalities in thymic rearrangement. Naive, central memory and regulatory TCRB repertoires appeared to be more similar among patients than among healthy donors.

Reading the germline V gene gives CDR1 KGHSH and CDR2 LQKENI. V is pared back by 2 bases and J by 4 bases, with 8 bases lying between the germline termini. Including the terminal cysteine and phenylalanine, the CDR3 comprises 14 residues. The CDR3 DNA has 42 bases and is translated from base 1. The High Capacity cDNA Reverse Transcription Kit was used to reverse transcribe all of the isolated RNA, meaning that expressed TCRB transcripts were what got sequenced. Deep immunoSEQ sequencing was performed on naive, central memory and regulatory T cell samples, with an average of roughly 4 million total reads per sample. Sorted cells were lysed in RLT buffer, and RNA was extracted using DNase-treated RNeasy Micro or Mini kits according to cell number. Each cell subset was processed separately to prevent cross-contamination, with patient and healthy donor samples processed together. The immunoSEQ multiplex PCR was used to amplify TCRB sequences from cDNA, yielding 87-bp fragments that span the CDR3 region. The amplicons were sequenced using the Illumina HiSeq platform. The authors' analysis ran thus. Synthetic template baselines were used to correct PCR bias computationally, reads within Hamming distance 2 were collapsed, and singletons that could not be merged were discarded. Reads were aligned against IMGT so that V, D and J genes, CDR3 length and insertions or deletions at six rearrangement sites could be assigned. Clonotype counts were normalized to sorted cell number within each subset before computing true diversity and Gini coefficients with the tcR R package. The overlap coefficient, calculated on TCRB nucleotide sequences, was used to measure repertoire sharing. The source is immuneACCESS, and TCRdb retained only in-frame sequences with V and J called. Part of the clones is not carried over; for the studies checked, unresolved V genes explain less than half of this, and the remainder is unexplained. D and trimming were read from the DNA, whereas the V and J calls and clone size are those reported in that table. In this sample the table shows a few hundred thousand clones, around a tenth of which occur a single time. The ten largest clones add up to 0.55% to 0.75% of the sample.

Each donor gave one peripheral blood draw, averaging roughly 0.11 L, which was collected into heparinised tubes. A BD FACSAria II and a panel including CD45RO, CCR7, CD25, CD127, CD95 and CD27 were used to sort naive, central memory, regulatory and stem cell-like memory CD4+ T cells. All sorted populations exceeded 95% purity. Right away, PBMCs were isolated by Lymphoprep density gradient centrifugation and were stained directly, with no culture step. Samples were stained and sorted in pairs, with one healthy donor and one patient per experiment, so that batch effects were minimized. This clone came up a few times. The target of this receptor is not known. No base-level quality is on record; no much larger clone is a single base apart.

Sequenced input: central memory CD4+ T cells from blood. In this chain, TRBV18 is recombined with TRBJ1-4; TRBD1 could be the D gene, as 5 bases match. This receptor was identified in a young man with type 1 diabetes. The CDR3 protein is CASSPGGINEKLFF. The sequence in DNA is TGTGCCAGCTCACCAGGGGGGATTAATGAAAAACTGTTTTTT.